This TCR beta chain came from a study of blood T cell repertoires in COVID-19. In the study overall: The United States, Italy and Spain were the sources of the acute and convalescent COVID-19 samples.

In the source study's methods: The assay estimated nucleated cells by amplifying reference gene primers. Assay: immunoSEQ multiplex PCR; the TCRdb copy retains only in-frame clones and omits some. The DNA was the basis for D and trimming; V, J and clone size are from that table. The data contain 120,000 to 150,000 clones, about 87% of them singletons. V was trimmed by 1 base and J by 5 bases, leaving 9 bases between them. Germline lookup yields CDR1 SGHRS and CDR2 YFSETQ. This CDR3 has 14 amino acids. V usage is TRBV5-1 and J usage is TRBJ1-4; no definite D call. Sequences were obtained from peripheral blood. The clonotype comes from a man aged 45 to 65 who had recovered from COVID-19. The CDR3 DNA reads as TGCGCCAGCAGCTTGTTACAGCCAAATGAAAAACTGTTTTTT. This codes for CASSLLQPNEKLFF.